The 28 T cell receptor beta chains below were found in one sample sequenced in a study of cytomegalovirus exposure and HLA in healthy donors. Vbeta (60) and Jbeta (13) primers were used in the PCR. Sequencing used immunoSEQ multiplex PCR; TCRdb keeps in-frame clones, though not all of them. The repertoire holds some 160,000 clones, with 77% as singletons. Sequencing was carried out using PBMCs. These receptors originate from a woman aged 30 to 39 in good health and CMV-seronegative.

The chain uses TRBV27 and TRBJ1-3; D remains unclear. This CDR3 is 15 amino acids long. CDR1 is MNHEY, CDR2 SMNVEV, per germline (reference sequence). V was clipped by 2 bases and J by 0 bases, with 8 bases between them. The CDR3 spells CASSLRRSSGNTIYF. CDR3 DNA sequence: TGTGCCAGCAGTTTAAGGAGGAGCTCTGGAAACACCATATATTTT.

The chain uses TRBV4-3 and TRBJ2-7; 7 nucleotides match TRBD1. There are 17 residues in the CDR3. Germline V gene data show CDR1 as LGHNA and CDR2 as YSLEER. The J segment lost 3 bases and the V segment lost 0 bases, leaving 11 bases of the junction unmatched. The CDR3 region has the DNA TGCGCCAGCAGCCAAGACCTTCGACAGGGTGGGATCTACGAGCAGTACTTC. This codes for CASSQDLRQGGIYEQYF.

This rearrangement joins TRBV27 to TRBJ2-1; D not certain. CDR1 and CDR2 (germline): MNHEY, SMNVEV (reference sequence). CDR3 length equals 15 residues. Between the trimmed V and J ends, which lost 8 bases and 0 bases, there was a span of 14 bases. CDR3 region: CASRSSPRSYNEQFF. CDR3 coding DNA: TGTGCCAGCCGCTCGAGCCCCCGCTCCTACAATGAGCAGTTCTTC.

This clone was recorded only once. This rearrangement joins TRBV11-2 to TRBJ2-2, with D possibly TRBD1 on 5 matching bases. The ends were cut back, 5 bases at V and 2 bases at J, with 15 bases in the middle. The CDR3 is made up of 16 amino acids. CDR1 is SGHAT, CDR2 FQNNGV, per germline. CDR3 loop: CASSPSVGANTGELFF. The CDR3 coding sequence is TGTGCCAGCAGCCCCTCGGTAGGGGCCAACACCGGGGAGCTGTTTTTT.

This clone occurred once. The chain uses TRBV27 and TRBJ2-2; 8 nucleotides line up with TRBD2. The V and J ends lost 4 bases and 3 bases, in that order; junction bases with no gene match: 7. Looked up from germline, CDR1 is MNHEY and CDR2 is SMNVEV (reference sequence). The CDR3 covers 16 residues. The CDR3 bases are TGTGCCAGCAGTTCTCCACGGGAGGGGCACACCGGGGAGCTGTTTTTT. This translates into CASSSPREGHTGELFF.

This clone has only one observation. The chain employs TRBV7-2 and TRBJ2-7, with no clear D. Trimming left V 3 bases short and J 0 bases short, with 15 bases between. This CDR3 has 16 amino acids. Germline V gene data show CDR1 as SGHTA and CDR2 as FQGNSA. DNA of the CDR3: TGTGCCAGCAGCTTGGTGGGCCACATTAGCTCCTACGAGCAGTACTTC. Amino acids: CASSLVGHISSYEQYF.

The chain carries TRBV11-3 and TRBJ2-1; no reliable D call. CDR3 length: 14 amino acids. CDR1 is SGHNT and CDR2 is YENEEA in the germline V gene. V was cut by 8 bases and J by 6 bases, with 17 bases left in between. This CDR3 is CASSLRIAPNEQFF. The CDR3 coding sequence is TGTGCCAGCTCCCTGAGGATCGCCCCCAATGAGCAGTTCTTC. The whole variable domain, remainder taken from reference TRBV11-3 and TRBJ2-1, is EAGVVQSPRYKIIEKKQPVAFWCNPISGHNTLYWYLQNLGQGPELLIRYENEEAVDDSQLPKDRFSAERLKGVDSTLKIQPAELGDSAVYLCASSLRIAPNEQFFGPGTRLTVL.

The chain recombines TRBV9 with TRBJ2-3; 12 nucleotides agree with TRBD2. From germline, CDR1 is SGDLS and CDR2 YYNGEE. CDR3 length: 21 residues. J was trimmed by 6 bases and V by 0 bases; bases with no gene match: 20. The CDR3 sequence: CASSVASSPSGRAFPVDTQYF. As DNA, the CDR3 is TGTGCCAGCAGCGTAGCTAGTAGTCCTAGCGGGAGGGCCTTCCCCGTGGATACGCAGTATTTT.

The CDR3 DNA follows: TGCAGTGCTAGATCCGCCTACGAGCAGTACTTC. This encodes CSARSAYEQYF. V usage is TRBV20-1 and J usage is TRBJ2-7, with D unclear. The CDR3 contains 11 residues. The V and J ends lost 2 bases and 2 bases respectively, with 4 bases between them. Germline V gene data show CDR1 as DFQATT and CDR2 as SNEGSKA (reference sequence).

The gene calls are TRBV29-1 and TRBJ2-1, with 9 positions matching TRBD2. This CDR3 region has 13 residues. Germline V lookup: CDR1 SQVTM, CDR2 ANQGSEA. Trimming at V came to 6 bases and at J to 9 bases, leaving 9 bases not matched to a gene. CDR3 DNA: TGCAGCGTACTAGCGGGTGTGTTGGGTGAGCAGTTCTTC. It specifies CSVLAGVLGEQFF.

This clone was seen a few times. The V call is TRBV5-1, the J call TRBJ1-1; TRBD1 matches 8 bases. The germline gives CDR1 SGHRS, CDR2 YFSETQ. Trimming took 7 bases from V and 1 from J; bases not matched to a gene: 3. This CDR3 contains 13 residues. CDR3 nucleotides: TGCGCCAGCTTGGGACAGGAGAACACTGAAGCTTTCTTT. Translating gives CASLGQENTEAFF.

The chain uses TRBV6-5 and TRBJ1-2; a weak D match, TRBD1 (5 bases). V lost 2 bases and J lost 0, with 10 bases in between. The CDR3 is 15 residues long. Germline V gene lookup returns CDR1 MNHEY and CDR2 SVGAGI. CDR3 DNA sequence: TGTGCCAGCAGTTACGCGGGGGGTTCTAACTATGGCTACACCTTC. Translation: CASSYAGGSNYGYTF.

CDR3 DNA sequence: TGTGCCAGCAGCCCCCCGGGGATCACAGATACGCAGTATTTT. Its translation is CASSPPGITDTQYF. V and J are TRBV6-5 and TRBJ2-3, with a weak D call TRBD2 (5 bases). Trimming removed 6 bases from V and 2 bases from J, with 12 bases in between. CDR1 is MNHEY and CDR2 is SVGAGI in the germline V gene. The CDR3 is 14 residues long.

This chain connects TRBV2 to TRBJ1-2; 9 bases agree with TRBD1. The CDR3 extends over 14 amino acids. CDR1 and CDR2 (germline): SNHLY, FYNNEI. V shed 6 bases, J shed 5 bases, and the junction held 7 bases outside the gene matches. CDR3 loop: CASRGGQGDYGYTF. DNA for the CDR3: TGTGCCAGCAGGGGGGGACAGGGAGATTATGGCTACACCTTC.

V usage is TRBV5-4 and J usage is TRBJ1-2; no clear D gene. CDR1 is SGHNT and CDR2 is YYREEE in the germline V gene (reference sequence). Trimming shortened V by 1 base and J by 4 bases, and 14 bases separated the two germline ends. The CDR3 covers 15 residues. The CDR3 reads CASSLMTERTYGYTF. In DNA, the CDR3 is TGTGCCAGCAGCTTGATGACCGAGCGAACCTATGGCTACACCTTC.

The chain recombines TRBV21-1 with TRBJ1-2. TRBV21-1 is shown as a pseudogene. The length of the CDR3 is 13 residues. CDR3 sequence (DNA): TGTGCCATAGACGAGGGCCTTAACTATGGCTACACCTTC. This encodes CAIDEGLNYGYTF.

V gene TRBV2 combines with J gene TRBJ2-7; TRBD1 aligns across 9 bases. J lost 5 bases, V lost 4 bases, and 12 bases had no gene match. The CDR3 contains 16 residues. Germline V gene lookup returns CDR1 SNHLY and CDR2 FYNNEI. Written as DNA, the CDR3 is TGTGCCAGCAGTGGCCTTAGGGGGACAGGGATAAACGAGCAGTACTTC. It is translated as CASSGLRGTGINEQYF. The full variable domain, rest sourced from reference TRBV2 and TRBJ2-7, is EPEVTQTPSHQVTQMGQEVILRCVPISNHLYFYWYRQILGQKVEFLVSFYNNEISEKSEIFDDQFSVERPDGSNFTLKIRSTKLEDSAMYFCASSGLRGTGINEQYFGPGTRLTVT.

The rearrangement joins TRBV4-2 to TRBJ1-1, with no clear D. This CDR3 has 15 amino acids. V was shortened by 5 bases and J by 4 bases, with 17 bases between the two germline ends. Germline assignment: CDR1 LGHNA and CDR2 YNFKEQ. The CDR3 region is CASSLTPERVTEAFF. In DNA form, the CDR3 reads TGTGCCAGCAGCTTGACTCCGGAGCGGGTCACTGAAGCTTTCTTT.

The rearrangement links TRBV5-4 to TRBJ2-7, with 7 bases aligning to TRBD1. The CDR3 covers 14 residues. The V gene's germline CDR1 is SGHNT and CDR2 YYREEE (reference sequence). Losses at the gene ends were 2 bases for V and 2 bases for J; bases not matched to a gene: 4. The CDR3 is CASSFRDSTYEQYF. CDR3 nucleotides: TGTGCCAGCAGCTTTCGGGACAGTACCTACGAGCAGTACTTC.

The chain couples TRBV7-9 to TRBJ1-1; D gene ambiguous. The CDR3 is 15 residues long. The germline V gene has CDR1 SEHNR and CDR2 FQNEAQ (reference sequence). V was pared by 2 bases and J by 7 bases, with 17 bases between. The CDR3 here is CASSLPTGGSLEAFF. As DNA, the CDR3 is TGTGCCAGCAGCTTACCCACCGGAGGTAGCCTTGAAGCTTTCTTT.

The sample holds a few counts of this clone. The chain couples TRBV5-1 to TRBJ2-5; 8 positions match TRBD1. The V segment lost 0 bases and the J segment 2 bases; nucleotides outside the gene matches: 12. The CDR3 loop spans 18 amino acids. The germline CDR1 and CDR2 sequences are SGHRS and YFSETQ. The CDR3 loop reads CASSLAPIEWTGQETQYF. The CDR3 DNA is TGCGCCAGCAGCTTGGCCCCTATCGAATGGACAGGGCAAGAGACCCAGTACTTC. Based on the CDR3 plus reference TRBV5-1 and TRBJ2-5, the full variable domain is KAGVTQTPRYLIKTRGQQVTLSCSPISGHRSVSWYQQTPGQGLQFLFEYFSETQRNKGNFPGRFSGRQFSNSRSEMNVSTLELGDSALYLCASSLAPIEWTGQETQYFGPGTRLLVL.

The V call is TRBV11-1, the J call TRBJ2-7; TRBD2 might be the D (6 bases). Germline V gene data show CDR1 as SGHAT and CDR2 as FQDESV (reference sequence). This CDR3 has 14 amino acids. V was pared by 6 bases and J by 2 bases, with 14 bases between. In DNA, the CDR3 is TGTGCCAGCAGGGAGGGGCTAGTAGCCTACGAGCAGTACTTC. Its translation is CASREGLVAYEQYF.

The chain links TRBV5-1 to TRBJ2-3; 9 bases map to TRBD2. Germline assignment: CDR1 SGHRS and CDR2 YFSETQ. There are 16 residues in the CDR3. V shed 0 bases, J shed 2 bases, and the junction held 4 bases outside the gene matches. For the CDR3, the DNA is TGCGCCAGCAGCTTGGGACTAGCGGTATCCACAGATACGCAGTATTTT. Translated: CASSLGLAVSTDTQYF.

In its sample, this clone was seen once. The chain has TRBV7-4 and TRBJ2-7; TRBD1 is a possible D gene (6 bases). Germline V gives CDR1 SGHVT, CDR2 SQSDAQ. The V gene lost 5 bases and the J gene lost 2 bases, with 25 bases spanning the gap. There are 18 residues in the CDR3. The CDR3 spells CASSVKTGQLNSTYEQYF. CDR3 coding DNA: TGTGCCAGCAGCGTAAAGACCGGACAGCTGAATTCAACCTACGAGCAGTACTTC.

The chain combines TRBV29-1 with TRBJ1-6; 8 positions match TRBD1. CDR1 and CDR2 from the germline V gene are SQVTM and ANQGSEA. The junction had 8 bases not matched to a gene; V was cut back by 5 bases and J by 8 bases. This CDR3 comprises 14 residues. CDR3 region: CSVLGQGGDSPLHF. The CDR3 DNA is TGCAGCGTTCTCGGACAGGGAGGTGATTCACCCCTCCACTTT.

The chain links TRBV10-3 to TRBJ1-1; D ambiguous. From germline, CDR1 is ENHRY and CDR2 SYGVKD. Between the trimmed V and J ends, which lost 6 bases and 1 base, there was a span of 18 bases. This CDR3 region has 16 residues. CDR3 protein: CAISAESLAQNTEAFF. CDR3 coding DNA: TGTGCCATCAGCGCCGAAAGTCTGGCCCAGAACACTGAAGCTTTCTTT.

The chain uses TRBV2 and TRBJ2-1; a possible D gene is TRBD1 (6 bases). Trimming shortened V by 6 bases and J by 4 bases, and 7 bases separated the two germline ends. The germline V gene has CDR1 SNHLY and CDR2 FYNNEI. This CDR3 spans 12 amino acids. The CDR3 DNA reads TGTGCCAGCAGCGGACAGTACAATGAGCAGTTCTTC. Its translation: CASSGQYNEQFF.

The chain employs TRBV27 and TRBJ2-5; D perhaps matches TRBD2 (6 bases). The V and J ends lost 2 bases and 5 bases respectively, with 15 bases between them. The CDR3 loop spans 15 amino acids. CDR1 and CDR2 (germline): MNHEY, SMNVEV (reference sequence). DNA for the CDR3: TGTGCCAGCAGTTTAGGGGCGACTAGTGGGGAGACCCAGTACTTC. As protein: CASSLGATSGETQYF.